This is a list of T cell receptor beta chains from one sample in a study of blood T cell repertoires in COVID-19. Method: immunoSEQ multiplex PCR; TCRdb's copy keeps in-frame clones and lacks some. The sample holds under 350,000 clones, about 86% seen once. Sequenced sample: PBMCs or T cells enriched from blood (not recorded which). These TCRs come from a woman aged 35 to 49 with acute COVID-19. The CDR3 runs from the conserved cysteine through the conserved F or W. The order of the fields is clone size, D gene, J gene, V gene, CDR3 DNA, CDR3 protein. A D gene is named only where the DNA matches it firmly. Some rows have no size entry. The others give once, few or many, or a class for an expanded clone.

abundance: -; d_gene: -; j_gene: TRBJ2-3; v_gene: TRBV29-1; CDR3nt: TGCAGCGTTGAAGGAGGGCTTGGGAGTCTCGTTACGCAGTATTTT; CDR3aa: CSVEGGLGSLVTQYF
abundance: -; d_gene: TRBD2; j_gene: TRBJ2-5; v_gene: TRBV12-5; CDR3nt: TGTGCTAGTTCGGGCGGGAGGGGAGAGACCCAGTACTTC; CDR3aa: CASSGGRGETQYF
abundance: -; d_gene: -; j_gene: TRBJ1-2; v_gene: TRBV27; CDR3nt: TGTGCCAGCAGTTTATCGAGGCCGCTCGGACTGAACTATGGCTACACCTTC; CDR3aa: CASSLSRPLGLNYGYTF
abundance: -; d_gene: -; j_gene: TRBJ2-6; v_gene: TRBV21-1; CDR3nt: TGTGCCAGCAGCAAAGATCCGGACAGGGGGCCAGTCCCGCCCCAGTCTGGGGCCAACGTCCTGACTTTC; CDR3aa: CASSKDPDRGPVPPQSGANVLTF
abundance: -; d_gene: TRBD1; j_gene: TRBJ1-6; v_gene: TRBV14; CDR3nt: TGTGCCAGCAGCCAAGTCTGGACAGGGAATTCACCCCTCCACTTT; CDR3aa: CASSQVWTGNSPLHF
abundance: -; d_gene: -; j_gene: TRBJ1-2; v_gene: TRBV4-3; CDR3nt: TGCGCCAGCAGCCAAGACCTCGCTCGAGTGTTTGGTGGCTACACCTTC; CDR3aa: CASSQDLARVFGGYTF
abundance: -; d_gene: -; j_gene: TRBJ2-5; v_gene: TRBV7-8; CDR3nt: TGTGCCAGCACCCCGAGGGGGGGGCGATCGGGAGAGACCCAGTACTTC; CDR3aa: CASTPRGGRSGETQYF
abundance: -; d_gene: TRBD1; j_gene: TRBJ1-2; v_gene: TRBV28; CDR3nt: TGTGCCAGCAGTTTTCCCGGGACAGGGGTGGCCTATGGCTACACCTTC; CDR3aa: CASSFPGTGVAYGYTF
abundance: -; d_gene: -; j_gene: TRBJ1-5; v_gene: TRBV6-5; CDR3nt: TGTGCCAGCAGCCCCGGGGGACGACGACAGCCCCAGCATTTT; CDR3aa: CASSPGGRRQPQHF
abundance: -; d_gene: TRBD2; j_gene: TRBJ2-1; v_gene: TRBV6-2/TRBV6-3; CDR3nt: TGTGCCAGCAGTTACGGTGCGGGGGGTTCCTACAATGAGCAGTTCTTC; CDR3aa: CASSYGAGGSYNEQFF
abundance: -; d_gene: TRBD2; j_gene: TRBJ2-7; v_gene: TRBV14; CDR3nt: TGTGCCAGCAGCCAAGGAACCCTGGCTAGCGGGAGCTACGAGCAGTACTTC; CDR3aa: CASSQGTLASGSYEQYF
abundance: -; d_gene: TRBD1; j_gene: TRBJ1-5; v_gene: TRBV15; CDR3nt: TGTGCCACCAGCAGTTGGGGACAGGGGGATCAGCCCCAGCATTTT; CDR3aa: CATSSWGQGDQPQHF
abundance: -; d_gene: TRBD2; j_gene: TRBJ2-7; v_gene: TRBV7-9; CDR3nt: TGTGCCAGCAGGTCAGCGGGAGGTTCCTACGAGCAGTACTTC; CDR3aa: CASRSAGGSYEQYF
abundance: -; d_gene: -; j_gene: TRBJ1-2; v_gene: TRBV6-6; CDR3nt: TGTGCCAGCAGTCCACCATTAGTAAGTAAAGTTGGGCCGTTGCACCCTACGAGGGTGTATGGCTACACCTTC; CDR3aa: CASSPPLVSKVGPLHPTRVYGYTF
abundance: -; d_gene: -; j_gene: TRBJ1-4; v_gene: TRBV2; CDR3nt: TGTGCCAGCAGTGAGAGGGAGAAACTGTTTTTT; CDR3aa: CASSEREKLFF
abundance: -; d_gene: TRBD1; j_gene: TRBJ2-2; v_gene: TRBV9; CDR3nt: TGTGCCAGCAGCACTGACAGGGCGACCGGGGAGCTGTTTTTT; CDR3aa: CASSTDRATGELFF
abundance: -; d_gene: -; j_gene: TRBJ2-3; v_gene: TRBV10-3; CDR3nt: TGTGCCATCACCCCCAGCGGAGCTACCGGCACAGATACGCAGTATTTT; CDR3aa: CAITPSGATGTDTQYF
abundance: -; d_gene: TRBD1; j_gene: TRBJ1-5; v_gene: TRBV7-3; CDR3nt: TGTGCCAGCAGCCCTTGGGGACAGGGGAGGGTGGTTTTTAGCAATCAGCCCCAGCATTTT; CDR3aa: CASSPWGQGRVVFSNQPQHF
abundance: -; d_gene: -; j_gene: TRBJ2-2; v_gene: TRBV21-1; CDR3nt: TGTGCCAGCAGCAAAAGGAAGGGGAGGAGCGGGGAGCTGTTTTTT; CDR3aa: CASSKRKGRSGELFF
abundance: -; d_gene: -; j_gene: TRBJ2-7; v_gene: TRBV6-2/TRBV6-3; CDR3nt: TGTGCCAGCAGTTATGCACTAAACTCCTACGAGCAGTACTTC; CDR3aa: CASSYALNSYEQYF
abundance: -; d_gene: -; j_gene: TRBJ1-6; v_gene: TRBV14; CDR3nt: TGTGCCAGCAGCCAAGCCCGGGGTGGATCACCCCTCCACTTT; CDR3aa: CASSQARGGSPLHF
abundance: -; d_gene: -; j_gene: TRBJ1-5; v_gene: TRBV15; CDR3nt: TGTGCCACCAGCAGAGGGGGGGGGAATCAGCCCCAGCATTTT; CDR3aa: CATSRGGGNQPQHF
abundance: -; d_gene: TRBD2; j_gene: TRBJ2-5; v_gene: TRBV19; CDR3nt: TGTGCCAGTAGTACCCAGCGGGAACCACAAGAGACCCAGTACTTC; CDR3aa: CASSTQREPQETQYF
abundance: -; d_gene: -; j_gene: TRBJ2-7; v_gene: TRBV5-1; CDR3nt: TGCGCCAGCAGCTTCGACATCTCCTACGAGCAGTACTTC; CDR3aa: CASSFDISYEQYF
abundance: once; d_gene: -; j_gene: TRBJ2-5; v_gene: TRBV19; CDR3nt: TGTGCCAGTAGTGAGTCCCGGAGGGAGACCCAGTACTTC; CDR3aa: CASSESRRETQYF
abundance: -; d_gene: -; j_gene: TRBJ1-1; v_gene: TRBV3-1/TRBV3-2; CDR3nt: TGTGCCAGCAGCCACGGGGGGGCGAACACTGAAGCTTTCTTT; CDR3aa: CASSHGGANTEAFF
abundance: -; d_gene: TRBD1; j_gene: TRBJ2-5; v_gene: TRBV28; CDR3nt: TGTGCCAGCAGTTTATTCCCCTTTGGGACAGAAGAGACCCAGTACTTC; CDR3aa: CASSLFPFGTEETQYF
abundance: -; d_gene: TRBD1; j_gene: TRBJ2-7; v_gene: TRBV7-9; CDR3nt: TGTGCCAGCAGCTTAGTCCCGGGACAGGGGGGTCCACCCTACGAGCAGTACTTC; CDR3aa: CASSLVPGQGGPPYEQYF
abundance: -; d_gene: -; j_gene: TRBJ2-3; v_gene: TRBV3-1/TRBV3-2; CDR3nt: TGTGCCAGCAGCCAAGAGGGGGCGGGGGCTAGGGTAAGCACAGATACGCAGTATTTT; CDR3aa: CASSQEGAGARVSTDTQYF
abundance: -; d_gene: TRBD1; j_gene: TRBJ2-3; v_gene: TRBV28; CDR3nt: TGTGCCAGCCTTTCAACTTGGACAGGGCGTAATACGCAGTATTTT; CDR3aa: CASLSTWTGRNTQYF
abundance: -; d_gene: -; j_gene: TRBJ1-1; v_gene: TRBV3-1/TRBV3-2; CDR3nt: TGTGCCAGCAGCCAAGGGGTGGGAGTTGCGAACACTGAAGCTTTCTTT; CDR3aa: CASSQGVGVANTEAFF
abundance: -; d_gene: -; j_gene: TRBJ1-2; v_gene: TRBV7-9; CDR3nt: TGTGCCAGCAGCTTCGGGGAACTCAGGGGAGCCTATGGCTACACCTTC; CDR3aa: CASSFGELRGAYGYTF
abundance: -; d_gene: TRBD2; j_gene: TRBJ2-7; v_gene: TRBV28; CDR3nt: TGTGCCAGCAGCACCGTTAGCGGGAGGGCCTTCGGGGGGGAGCAGTACTTC; CDR3aa: CASSTVSGRAFGGEQYF